These T cell receptor beta chains were read from a single sample in a study of OX40 agonist ivuxolimab in advanced cancers. Only in-frame clones appear in the TCRdb table, and some are missing; sequencing was by immunoSEQ multiplex PCR. The table records approximately 11,000 clones, 75% to 85% of them present only once. The specimen was CD4+ or CD8+ T cells sorted from blood, collected in a trial of the OX40 agonist ivuxolimab. Receptors were obtained from an adult with an advanced solid tumor such as melanoma, head and neck, liver or kidney cancer. CDR3s include the opening cysteine and the closing phenylalanine or tryptophan. Size is omitted from some rows. Given values are once, few, many or a class for expanded clones.

clone_size,v_call,j_call,cdr3_aa
medium-sized,TRBV19,TRBJ1-1,CATTTGAEAFF
.,TRBV7-9,TRBJ2-7,CASSLSTGTSGSYEQYF
.,TRBV19,TRBJ2-7,CASRPTLAGLQGEQYF
.,TRBV21-1,TRBJ2-3,CASNPTSGGLDTQYF
.,TRBV29-1,TRBJ1-1,CSVERKGALNTEAFF
.,TRBV6-1,TRBJ1-5,CASSVGEGNQPQHF
.,TRBV11-3,TRBJ2-7,CASSLGAEVYEQYF
.,TRBV7-9,TRBJ2-7,CASSGLSYEQYF
.,TRBV1,TRBJ2-5,CTSSQGLAGGPRETQYF
once,TRBV27,TRBJ1-4,CASSATLATNEKLFF
.,TRBV29-1,TRBJ2-2,CSVTDPDHGGELFF
.,TRBV29-1,TRBJ2-7,CSVGDNYEQYF
.,TRBV4-2,TRBJ2-7,CASSQGIWTGDITSYEQYF
once,TRBV13,TRBJ2-5,CASSLGLMGETQYF
.,TRBV7-6,TRBJ2-6,CASSLEAGANVLTF
.,TRBV6-1,TRBJ1-2,CASSESTLFRISGYTF
.,TRBV10-3,TRBJ1-2,CAISESFGRVNYGYTF
.,TRBV30,TRBJ2-3,CAWSVRAGGTDTQYF
.,TRBV6-5,TRBJ1-5,CASSAGTENQPQHF
.,TRBV21-1,TRBJ2-1,CASSNSPIGLAGSSSYNEQFF
.,TRBV6-5,TRBJ2-1,CASSLSGTHNEQFF
.,TRBV5-4,TRBJ2-7,CASSQEEAGARYEQYF
once,TRBV9,TRBJ1-2,CASSTAGTGLGYTF
.,TRBV11-2,TRBJ2-5,CASSALSDHRETQYF
.,TRBV7-9,TRBJ2-1,CASSYRGASGYNEQFF
.,TRBV27,TRBJ1-2,CASSLSIGGRYNGYTF
.,TRBV7-7,TRBJ2-5,CASSLGVGETQYF
.,TRBV5-5,TRBJ2-7,CASSFSYEQYF
.,TRBV30,TRBJ2-6,CAWVPRDAGANVLTF
.,TRBV2,TRBJ2-7,CASILYEQYF
.,TRBV27,TRBJ2-7,CASSFGPTYEQYF
.,TRBV6-1,TRBJ2-7,CASTPPQGGPREQYF
few,TRBV5-1,TRBJ1-2,CASRMAGHKGYTF
.,TRBV29-1,TRBJ2-1,CSVRYFHYNEQFF
.,TRBV10-2,TRBJ1-4,CASSELGGEKLFF
.,TRBV10-3,TRBJ1-1,CAISGTGGMDTEAFF
.,TRBV7-8,TRBJ2-7,CASSLLGTVSYEQYF
.,TRBV6-6,TRBJ1-2,CATLDGLVCTF
.,TRBV4-2,TRBJ1-1,CASSQFELNTEAFF
few,TRBV6-1,TRBJ2-7,CASRDGAGEQYF
once,TRBV6-5,TRBJ1-5,CASSYSGYQPQHF
.,TRBV27,TRBJ1-2,CASSPVSGTGHYGYTF